One and the same sample provided the 26 T cell receptor beta chains below, sequenced in a study of post-analysis software for immune sequencing data. Study results and limitations: Roughly five TRBV segments appeared more often in patients than in controls, and TRBV5-6, TRBV5-1 and TRBV20-1 were among these.

Presence of unique molecular identifiers characterized the TCR beta cDNA libraries. MiXCR was run by TCRdb on the PCR reads, yielding one entry per CDR3 protein. The top ten hold approximately 7.7% of the sample, which has 350,000 to 500,000 distinct CDR3 sequences, 35% to 45% seen once. Which antigens these TCRs recognize remains unknown. Input material: blood. Receptors originate from a girl aged 2 to 10 with multiple sclerosis.

V and J are TRBV28 and TRBJ1-2; the D gene is possibly TRBD1 (6 bases). This CDR3 has 15 amino acids. V lost 5 bases and J 1 base, leaving 14 bases between the germline ends. The germline CDR1 and CDR2 sequences are MDHEN and SYDVKM. The CDR3 spells CASSVPRTDNYGYTF. CDR3 coding DNA: TGTGCCAGCAGTGTGCCGCGGACAGATAACTATGGCTACACCTTC.

In this sample, this clonotype turned up a few times. V and J are TRBV20-1 and TRBJ2-7; 8 bases align to TRBD1. Germline CDR1 reads DFQATT; CDR2 reads SNEGSKA (reference sequence). V dropped 6 bases and J dropped 6; count of bases not matched to a gene: 4. The length of the CDR3 is 11 residues. Written as DNA, the CDR3 is TGCAGTGCCACCAGGGGGCGCGAGCAGTACTTC. This gives the protein CSATRGREQYF.

This chain links TRBV5-1 with TRBJ2-1; D gene unclear. The CDR3 has 14 residues. Germline V lookup: CDR1 SGHRS, CDR2 YFSETQ. With 3 bases removed from V and 8 bases from J, the gap between germline ends came to 15 bases. The CDR3 DNA reads as TGCGCCAGCAGCTACGGACGGAGTGGAGATGAGCAGTTCTTC. Its protein is CASSYGRSGDEQFF.

This clonotype has more than one count but fewer than ten. V gene TRBV7-3 combines with J gene TRBJ2-7; D may be TRBD2 (6 bases). The germline V gene encodes CDR1 SGHTA and CDR2 FQGTGA. Trimming shortened V by 2 bases and J by 5 bases, and 10 bases separated the two germline ends. There are 13 residues in the CDR3. The CDR3 is CASSLAWGDEQYF. In DNA form, the CDR3 reads TGTGCCAGCAGCTTAGCCTGGGGGGACGAGCAGTACTTC.

The V gene is TRBV7-3, the J gene TRBJ2-3; D perhaps matches TRBD2 (6 bases). This CDR3 has 13 residues. CDR1 is SGHTA and CDR2 is FQGTGA in the germline V gene. The V end lost 2 bases, the J end lost 5 bases, and 8 bases lay between the germline ends. CDR3 region: CASSLGGEDTQYF. The CDR3, as DNA: TGTGCCAGCAGCTTAGGAGGGGAAGATACGCAGTATTTT.

The table lists this clonotype with a few counts. The chain carries TRBV29-1 and TRBJ2-1; maybe TRBD1 (6 bases). Trimming took 7 bases from V and 4 from J, leaving 14 bases between them. The CDR3 length is 13 residues. Looked up from germline, CDR1 is SQVTM and CDR2 is ANQGSEA. The CDR3 nucleotides are TGCAGCGCCTCGGACAGTGTATACAATGAGCAGTTCTTC. Protein sequence: CSASDSVYNEQFF.

V is TRBV5-1 and J is TRBJ2-1; D possibly matches TRBD1 or TRBD2 (7 bases each). CDR3 length: 15 amino acids. Between the trimmed V and J ends, which lost 7 bases and 7 bases, there was a span of 21 bases. Germline CDR1 SGHRS, CDR2 YFSETQ. The CDR3 DNA is TGCGCCAGCCGGCTAGATCCAGGGGGGGAAAATGAGCAGTTCTTC. It codes for CASRLDPGGENEQFF.

This clonotype has more than one count but fewer than ten. The V gene is TRBV7-2, the J gene TRBJ2-1; D uncertain. This CDR3 comprises 15 residues. The V end lost 1 base, the J end lost 4 bases, and 11 bases lay between the germline ends. CDR1 and CDR2 from the germline V gene are SGHTA and FQGNSA. The CDR3 coding sequence is TGTGCCAGCAGCTTAGTGGCAGATAAATACAATGAGCAGTTCTTC. It codes for CASSLVADKYNEQFF.

The V call is TRBV5-1, the J call TRBJ2-7; D tentatively reads TRBD1 or TRBD2 (5 bases each). Between the trimmed V and J ends, which lost 0 bases and 0 bases, there was a span of 10 bases. Germline V gene data show CDR1 as SGHRS and CDR2 as YFSETQ. CDR3 size: 15 residues. In DNA, the CDR3 is TGCGCCAGCAGCTTGGTGAGGGGTTGCTCCTACGAGCAGTACTTC. It encodes CASSLVRGCSYEQYF.

The table lists this clonotype with a few counts. The junction shows a germline mismatch at one end, possibly a read error. The chain has TRBV29-1 and TRBJ2-1; TRBD1 matches 7 bases. CDR1 SQVTM and CDR2 ANQGSEA come from the germline V gene. The CDR3 spans 15 residues. The DNA for the CDR3 is TGCAGCGTTGTCGGGACGAGGGGGCCGGGAAATGTGCAGTTCTTC. Amino acids: CSVVGTRGPGNVQFF.

This clonotype was seen only a few times. The V call is TRBV20-1, the J call TRBJ2-7, with TRBD1 matching 10 bases. Germline-derived CDR1 and CDR2 are DFQATT and SNEGSKA (reference sequence). There are 17 residues in the CDR3. Losses at the gene ends were 1 base for V and 3 bases for J; bases not matched to a gene: 12. The CDR3, as DNA: TGCAGTGCTAGAGTCGGGGTTGGGGGACAGGGGATCTACGAGCAGTACTTC. Translated, it gives CSARVGVGGQGIYEQYF.

This clonotype was seen at least ten times. The genes are TRBV5-1 and TRBJ2-3, with no clear D. CDR3 size: 11 residues. V was shortened by 5 bases and J by 2 bases, with 3 bases between the two germline ends. CDR1 and CDR2 (germline): SGHRS, YFSETQ. As DNA, the CDR3 is TGCGCCAGCAGGTACACAGATACGCAGTATTTT. Its translation: CASRYTDTQYF.

This chain connects TRBV3-1 to TRBJ2-1, with D hard to call. The germline V and J ends were trimmed by 1 base and 5 bases, with 9 bases remaining between them. Germline V lookup: CDR1 LGHDT, CDR2 YNNKEL (reference sequence). This CDR3 is built from 14 residues. The CDR3 protein is CASSQGVYDNEQFF. Here the CDR3 DNA reads TGTGCCAGCAGCCAAGGGGTTTACGACAATGAGCAGTTCTTC.

The chain joins TRBV7-4 to TRBJ2-4; 8 bases are a match to TRBD1. J lost 0 bases, V lost 5 bases, and 9 bases had no gene match. In germline, CDR1 is SGHVT, CDR2 SQSDAQ. This CDR3 is built from 17 residues. The CDR3 DNA is TGTGCCAGCAGCATAAGGACAGGGAATTCAGCCAAAAACATTCAGTACTTC. Translation: CASSIRTGNSAKNIQYF.

This clonotype has just a few counts. The genes are TRBV5-1 and TRBJ1-2, with D unclear. The germline V gene has CDR1 SGHRS and CDR2 YFSETQ. The CDR3 length is 13 residues. The germline V and J ends were trimmed by 0 bases and 8 bases, with 11 bases remaining between them. In nucleotides, the CDR3 is TGCGCCAGCAGCTTGGAGGGCTTGCGGGGCTACACCTTC. This codes for CASSLEGLRGYTF.

The rearrangement links TRBV20-1 to TRBJ2-7; a possible D gene is TRBD2 (5 bases). The CDR3 length is 13 residues. V dropped 3 bases and J dropped 0 bases, with 9 bases sitting between them. Germline V gene sequence: CDR1 DFQATT, CDR2 SNEGSKA (reference sequence). DNA for the CDR3: TGCAGTGCTAGCGGGGTAAGCTCCTACGAGCAGTACTTC. Its translation is CSASGVSSYEQYF.

Concerning this clonotype itself: The junction shows a germline mismatch at one end, possibly a read error. This chain joins TRBV20-1 and TRBJ2-7, with D possibly being TRBD2 (5 bases). The germline gives CDR1 DFQATT, CDR2 SNEGSKA (reference sequence). The CDR3 has 12 amino acids. The CDR3 bases are TGCAGGGCTAGCAGGAGCTCCTACGAGCAGTACTTC. It codes for CRASRSSYEQYF.

V usage is TRBV7-9 and J usage is TRBJ2-7, with D hard to call. The CDR3 has 15 residues. Trimming took off 6 bases at V and 4 bases at J, with 19 bases between the two ends. Germline-derived CDR1 and CDR2 are SEHNR and FQNEAQ (reference sequence). CDR3 region: CASRFRVSVRYEQYF. As DNA, the CDR3 is TGTGCCAGCAGATTCCGGGTCTCCGTCAGGTACGAGCAGTACTTC.

The chain carries TRBV12-3 or TRBV12-4 and TRBJ2-1; a weak D match, TRBD1 (7 bases). CDR3 length: 16 residues. The germline V and J ends were trimmed by 5 bases and 4 bases, with 18 bases remaining between them. The CDR3, as DNA: TGTGCCAGCAGTGAGATCAGGGGGACTCAGTACAATGAGCAGTTCTTC. Encoded protein: CASSEIRGTQYNEQFF.

V and J are TRBV6-5 and TRBJ2-7, with D possibly called TRBD1 or TRBD2 (5 bases each). The CDR3 length is 13 residues. Germline CDR1 is MNHEY and CDR2 is SVGAGI. V lost 11 bases, J lost 1 base, and 15 bases lay in between. The CDR3 DNA follows: TGTGCCCATCGGCAGGGACCATCCTACGAGCAGTACTTC. This sequence encodes CAHRQGPSYEQYF.

The chain employs TRBV5-5 and TRBJ1-5; maybe TRBD1 (6 bases). Germline assignment: CDR1 SGHKS and CDR2 YYEKEE (reference sequence). V lost 3 bases and J lost 6, with 16 bases in between. This CDR3 region has 15 residues. Written as DNA, the CDR3 is TGTGCCAGCAGCTGGTTGGCAGGGGAGGGTCAGCCCCAGCATTTT. Translating gives CASSWLAGEGQPQHF.

The chain joins TRBV6-2 or TRBV6-3 to TRBJ2-7; no reliable D call. There are 17 residues in the CDR3. The V end was cut by 4 bases, the J end by 4 bases, with 23 bases between. The germline CDR1 and CDR2 sequences are MNHEY and SVGEGT. The CDR3 region is CASSLDLGRNVRYEQYF. In DNA, the CDR3 is TGTGCCAGCAGTTTGGATTTGGGAAGGAACGTACGGTACGAGCAGTACTTC.

The rearrangement joins TRBV6-5 to TRBJ2-7, with 7 bases fitting TRBD2. The trim removed 7 bases at V and 3 bases at J, leaving 6 bases unmatched. The length of the CDR3 is 13 residues. Germline V gene sequence: CDR1 MNHEY, CDR2 SVGAGI. The CDR3 region has the DNA TGTGCCAGCAAGGGAGGGCCTGGCTACGAGCAGTACTTC. Amino acid sequence: CASKGGPGYEQYF.

The V and J genes are TRBV29-1 and TRBJ2-7; D is perhaps TRBD2 (5 bases). Trimming removed 2 bases at V and 5 bases at J, with 10 bases between. Per germline, CDR1 SQVTM and CDR2 ANQGSEA. CDR3 length equals 12 residues. CDR3 sequence: CSVETSSNEQYF. DNA for the CDR3: TGCAGCGTTGAAACTAGTTCCAACGAGCAGTACTTC.

This chain joins TRBV11-3 and TRBJ2-1, with 7 bases lining up with TRBD1. Germline CDR1 reads SGHNT; CDR2 reads YENEEA. CDR3 size: 14 residues. J was trimmed by 4 bases and V by 5 bases; bases with no gene match: 5. CDR3 protein: CASSQGTVYNEQFF. In nucleotides, the CDR3 is TGTGCCAGCAGCCAAGGGACAGTATACAATGAGCAGTTCTTC.

This clonotype was counted between two and nine times. The V gene is TRBV5-1, the J gene TRBJ1-2; D is uncertain. The CDR3 is 14 amino acids. The germline V gene has CDR1 SGHRS and CDR2 YFSETQ. Between the trimmed V and J ends, which lost 3 bases and 8 bases, there was a span of 17 bases. This chain's CDR3 is CASSSLVTGQGYTF. Written as DNA, the CDR3 is TGCGCCAGCAGCTCCTTGGTCACCGGTCAAGGCTACACCTTC.